This T cell receptor beta chain comes out of a study of graft-versus-host responses after intestinal transplantation. Study in general: Transplant recipients had multivisceral, liver-intestinal, or isolated intestinal grafts. Study outcomes and limitations: Allografts of patients with graft-donor T cell macrochimerism showed high graft-versus-host to host-versus-graft clone ratios.

Sequencing used immunoSEQ multiplex PCR; TCRdb keeps in-frame clones, though not all of them. Here the sample spans roughly 25,000 clones, around 78% being singletons. A remark on this clone: Its specificity is unknown.

This receptor was taken from a human patient who received an intestinal transplant, so some T cells may come from the graft donor. Sequencing was performed on PBMCs, taken almost 29 days after intestinal transplant.

CDR3 amino acids: CASSLDPGNTEAFF. The CDR3, as DNA: TGTGCCAGCAGCTTAGACCCCGGGAACACTGAAGCTTTCTTT. The rearrangement links TRBV7-6 to TRBJ1-1; D remains ambiguous. The CDR3 extends over 14 amino acids. Trimming removed 1 base at V and 1 base at J, with 7 bases between. Germline CDR1 and CDR2: SGHVS and FNYEAQ.